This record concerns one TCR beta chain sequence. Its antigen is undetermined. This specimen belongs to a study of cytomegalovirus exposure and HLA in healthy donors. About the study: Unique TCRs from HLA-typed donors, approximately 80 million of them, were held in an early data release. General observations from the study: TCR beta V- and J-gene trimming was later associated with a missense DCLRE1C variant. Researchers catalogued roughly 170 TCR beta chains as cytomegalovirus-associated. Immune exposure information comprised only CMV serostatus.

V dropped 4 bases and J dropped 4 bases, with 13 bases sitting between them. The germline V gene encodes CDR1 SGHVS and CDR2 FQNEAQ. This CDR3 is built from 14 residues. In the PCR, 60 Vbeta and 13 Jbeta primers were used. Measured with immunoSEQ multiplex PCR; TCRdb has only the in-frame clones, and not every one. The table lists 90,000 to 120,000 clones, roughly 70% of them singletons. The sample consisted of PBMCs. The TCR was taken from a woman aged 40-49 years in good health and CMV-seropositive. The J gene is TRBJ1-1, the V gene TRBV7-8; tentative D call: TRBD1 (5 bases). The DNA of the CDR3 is TGTGCCAGCAGCTCCTGGATGGGGGGCACTGAAGCTTTCTTT. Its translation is CASSSWMGGTEAFF.